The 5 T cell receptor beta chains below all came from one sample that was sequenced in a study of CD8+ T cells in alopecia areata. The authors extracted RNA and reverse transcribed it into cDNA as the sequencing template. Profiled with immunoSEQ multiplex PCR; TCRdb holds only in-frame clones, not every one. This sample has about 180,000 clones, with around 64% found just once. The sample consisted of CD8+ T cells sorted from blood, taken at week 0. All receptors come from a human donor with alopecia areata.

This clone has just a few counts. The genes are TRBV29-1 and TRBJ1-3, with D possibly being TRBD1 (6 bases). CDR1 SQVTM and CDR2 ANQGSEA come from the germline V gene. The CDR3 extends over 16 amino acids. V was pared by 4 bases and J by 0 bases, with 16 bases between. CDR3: CSVGDGTLHSGNTIYF. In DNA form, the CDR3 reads TGCAGCGTTGGAGACGGGACATTACACTCTGGAAACACCATATATTTT. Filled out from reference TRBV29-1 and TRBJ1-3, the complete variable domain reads SAVISQKPSRDICQRGTSLTIQCQVDSQVTMMFWYRQQPGQSLTLIATANQGSEATYESGFVIDKFPISRPNLTFSTLTVSNMSPEDSSIYLCSVGDGTLHSGNTIYFGEGSWLTVV.

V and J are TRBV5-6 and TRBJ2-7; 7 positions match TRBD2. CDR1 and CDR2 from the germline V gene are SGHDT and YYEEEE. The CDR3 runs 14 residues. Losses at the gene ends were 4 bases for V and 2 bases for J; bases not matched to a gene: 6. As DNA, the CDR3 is TGTGCCAGCAGCCCGGCTGGGGGGGCCTACGAGCAGTACTTC. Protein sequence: CASSPAGGAYEQYF. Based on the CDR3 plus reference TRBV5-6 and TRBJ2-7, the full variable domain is DAGVTQSPTHLIKTRGQQVTLRCSPKSGHDTVSWYQQALGQGPQFIFQYYEEEERQRGNFPDRFSGHQFPNYSSELNVNALLLGDSALYLCASSPAGGAYEQYFGPGTRLTVT.

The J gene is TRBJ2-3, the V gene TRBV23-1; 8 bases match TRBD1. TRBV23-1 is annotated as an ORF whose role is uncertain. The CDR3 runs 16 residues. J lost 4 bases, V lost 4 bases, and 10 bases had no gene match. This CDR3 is CASSPFSGQGPDTQYF. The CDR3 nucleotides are TGCGCCAGCAGTCCCTTTTCCGGACAGGGTCCAGATACGCAGTATTTT.

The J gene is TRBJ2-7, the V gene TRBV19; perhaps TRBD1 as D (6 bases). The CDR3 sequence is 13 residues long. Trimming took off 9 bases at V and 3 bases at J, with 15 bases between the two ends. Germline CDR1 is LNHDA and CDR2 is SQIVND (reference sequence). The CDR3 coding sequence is TGTGCCAGGGGCTTGGACAGCTACTACGAGCAGTACTTC. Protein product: CARGLDSYYEQYF. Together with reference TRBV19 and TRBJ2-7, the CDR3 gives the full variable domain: DGGITQSPKYLFRKEGQNVTLSCEQNLNHDAMYWYRQDPGQGLRLIYYSQIVNDFQKGDIAEGYSVSREKKESFPLTVTSAQKNPTAFYLCARGLDSYYEQYFGPGTRLTVT.

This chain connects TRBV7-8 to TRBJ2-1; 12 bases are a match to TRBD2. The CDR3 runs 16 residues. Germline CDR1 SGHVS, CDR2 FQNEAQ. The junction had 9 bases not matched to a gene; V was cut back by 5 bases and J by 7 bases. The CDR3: CASSPSASGGANEQFF. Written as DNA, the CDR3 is TGTGCCAGCAGCCCCTCCGCTAGCGGGGGGGCGAATGAGCAGTTCTTC.